The next 5 T cell receptor beta chains were all read from a single sample in a study of shared clonotypes between healthy human individuals. The table came from immunoSEQ multiplex PCR; TCRdb's copy has only in-frame clones and leaves some out. This sample has a few hundred thousand clones, with around 70% found just once. Sequencing was carried out using memory CD4+ T cells sorted from blood. Sample subset: CD45RA-negative fraction. These receptors came from a man aged 25 to 40 in good health.

This clone appeared a single time. The rearrangement joins TRBV19 to TRBJ1-5; no reliable D call. Looked up from germline, CDR1 is LNHDA and CDR2 is SQIVND (reference sequence). Trimming took 7 bases from V and 0 from J, leaving 16 bases between them. This CDR3 contains 16 residues. The CDR3 nucleotides read TGTGCCAGTACTTTTCTCCTTGACGGTAGCAATCAGCCCCAGCATTTT. Amino acids: CASTFLLDGSNQPQHF.

This chain uses TRBV27 with TRBJ2-1; 10 bases fit TRBD2. The CDR3 covers 17 residues. CDR1 is MNHEY and CDR2 is SMNVEV in the germline V gene (reference sequence). Losses at the gene ends were 3 bases for V and 4 bases for J; bases not matched to a gene: 9. CDR3: CASSFSGRALMYNEQFF. Written as DNA, the CDR3 is TGTGCCAGCAGTTTCAGCGGGAGGGCCCTTATGTACAATGAGCAGTTCTTC.

The J gene is TRBJ2-1, the V gene TRBV5-5; D is ambiguous. V gave up 4 bases and J gave up 2 bases, with 13 bases separating them. The V gene's germline CDR1 is SGHKS and CDR2 YYEKEE (reference sequence). The CDR3 has 15 residues. CDR3 amino acids: CASSSDATTYNEQFF. Written as DNA, the CDR3 is TGTGCCAGCAGCAGTGACGCTACGACCTACAATGAGCAGTTCTTC. Drawing the rest from reference TRBV5-5 and TRBJ2-1, the complete variable domain is DAGVTQSPTHLIKTRGQQVTLRCSPISGHKSVSWYQQVLGQGPQFIFQYYEKEERGRGNFPDRFSARQFPNYSSELNVNALLLGDSALYLCASSSDATTYNEQFFGPGTRLTVL.

The CDR3 nucleotides read TGTGCCAGCAGTGAAAGTGGCACGGCCGATACTTTCTTT. Its translation is CASSESGTADTFF. V usage is TRBV6-1 and J usage is TRBJ1-1; D gene unclear. This CDR3 contains 13 residues. The V gene's germline CDR1 is MNHNS and CDR2 SASEGT. V lost 2 bases and J 12 bases, leaving 16 bases between the germline ends.

This clone was found once. J is TRBJ2-5 and V is TRBV28; 8 bases map to TRBD1. The V segment lost 7 bases and the J segment 8 bases; nucleotides outside the gene matches: 9. Looked up from germline, CDR1 is MDHEN and CDR2 is SYDVKM. The CDR3 has 13 residues. The CDR3 bases are TGTGCCAGCATCCCCGGACAGGGTGAAACCCAGTACTTC. Its protein product is CASIPGQGETQYF.